The sequence of this T cell receptor beta chain was determined in a study of T cells expressing NK-cell markers. The germline V gene encodes CDR1 MNHEY and CDR2 SVGAGI. The CDR3 spans 15 residues. Regarding this clonotype: Its antigen is still unknown.

TCRdb re-called the 5' RACE reads and catalogs CDR3 proteins one per entry, DNA excluded. This sample's table reports some 340,000 distinct CDR3 sequences. Study-level findings and limits: NKG2C+ dominant clonotypes from roughly 6 donors made up about 1.0-8% of CD8+ T cells. There were a handful of donors in whom these clonotypes also led the CD3+CD56-NKG2C+ fraction.

V and J are TRBV6-5 and TRBJ2-5. The source material was blood T cells: a sorted CD56 or NKG2C T cell subset, CD4+ or CD8+ T cells, or bulk PBMC T cells (not recorded which). The clonotype comes from a man aged 18-70 years in good health. This chain's CDR3 is CASSYTYTFGETQYF.